These T cell receptor beta chains were read from a single sample in a study of blood T cell repertoires in COVID-19. TCRdb's table, derived via immunoSEQ multiplex PCR, lists solely in-frame clones and lacks some. The data contain 200,000 to 250,000 clones, 89% of them singletons. Sequences were obtained from peripheral blood. These receptors came from a man aged 60 to 75 who had recovered from COVID-19. Both conserved end residues are trimmed from each CDR3. A D gene is named only where the DNA matches it firmly.

v_gene	j_gene	d_gene	CDR3aa
TRBV9	TRBJ2-3	NA	ASSVGGRPTDTQY
TRBV4-2	TRBJ1-2	NA	ASSRRGPGYGYT
TRBV7-2	TRBJ1-5	NA	ASSLRQGNQPQH
TRBV15	TRBJ2-7	TRBD2	ATSISSGSSYEQY
TRBV12-3/TRBV12-4	TRBJ2-5	NA	ASSTIHQETQY
TRBV4-2	TRBJ2-1	NA	ASSQGSFNNEQF
TRBV19	TRBJ1-2	TRBD1	ASSIQGAVDYGYT
TRBV18	TRBJ1-1	TRBD1	ASSPTGADTEAF
TRBV5-1	TRBJ1-1	NA	ASSLRGANTEAF
TRBV9	TRBJ2-4	TRBD2	ASSVRGDGDIQY
TRBV6-6	TRBJ2-7	NA	ASRYYNSYEQY
TRBV4-2	TRBJ1-6	TRBD1	ASSRTGGVSPLH
TRBV7-3	TRBJ1-1	TRBD1	ASSTRDRGEAF
TRBV7-7	TRBJ2-2	TRBD1	ASRQGGRTGELF
TRBV3-1/TRBV3-2	TRBJ1-2	TRBD1	ASSPGTGEGYT
TRBV6-5	TRBJ2-1	NA	ATSGGRAYNEQF
TRBV11-1	TRBJ1-3	NA	ASSETGTRNTIY
TRBV19	TRBJ2-3	NA	ASTTTDTQY
TRBV2	TRBJ2-1	NA	ASKRWADNEQF
TRBV7-6	TRBJ1-4	TRBD1	ASSFWTGDEKLF
TRBV27	TRBJ2-1	TRBD2	ASRRAGGGNEQF
TRBV5-5	TRBJ1-2	NA	ASSPAGQVYGYT
TRBV3-1/TRBV3-2	TRBJ2-7	NA	ASSQGDRPREQY
TRBV6-5	TRBJ2-3	NA	ASSYSRRLSTDTQY